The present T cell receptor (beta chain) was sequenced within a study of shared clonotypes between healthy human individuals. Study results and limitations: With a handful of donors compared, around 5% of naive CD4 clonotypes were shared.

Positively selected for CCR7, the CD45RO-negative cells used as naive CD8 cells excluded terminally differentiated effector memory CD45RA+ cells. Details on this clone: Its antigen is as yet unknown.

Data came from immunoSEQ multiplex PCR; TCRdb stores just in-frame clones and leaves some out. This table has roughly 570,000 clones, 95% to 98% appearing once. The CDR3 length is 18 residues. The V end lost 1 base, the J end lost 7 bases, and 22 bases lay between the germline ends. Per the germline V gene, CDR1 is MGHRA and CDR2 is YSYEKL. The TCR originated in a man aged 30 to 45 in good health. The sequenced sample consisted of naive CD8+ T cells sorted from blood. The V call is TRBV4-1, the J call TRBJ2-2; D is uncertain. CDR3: CASSQVWTSGDEFGELFF. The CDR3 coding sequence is TGCGCCAGCAGCCAAGTATGGACGAGTGGAGATGAGTTCGGGGAGCTGTTTTTT.